The clone carrying this T cell receptor beta chain was seen ten or more times. This sample is part of a study of breast tumors, draining lymph nodes, adjacent tissues. This CDR3 has 15 amino acids. Germline loops: CDR1 LNHNV, CDR2 YYDKDF (reference sequence). V was cut by 0 bases and J by 6 bases, with 11 bases left in between. The lymph nodes were axillary draining lymph nodes from breast cancer patients. In TCRdb, the multiplex PCR reads were re-called with MiXCR into one record per CDR3 protein. The sample contains fewer than 150,000 distinct CDR3 sequences, roughly 20% of which appear only once. The material sequenced was axillary lymph node tissue. The receptor was isolated from a female donor with breast cancer. Some clones in this sample may be carry-over from other donors' samples. This chain uses TRBV15 with TRBJ1-4, with D perhaps TRBD1 (6 bases). The CDR3 sequence is CATSREWGRYEKLFF. Written as DNA, the CDR3 is TGTGCCACCAGCAGAGAATGGGGGCGTTATGAAAAACTGTTTTTT. The full variable domain, with the rest looked up from reference TRBV15 and TRBJ1-4, is DAMVIQNPRYQVTQFGKPVTLSCSQTLNHNVMYWYQQKSSQAPKLLFHYYDKDFNNEADTPDNFQSRRPNTSFCFLDIRSPGLGDTAMYLCATSREWGRYEKLFFGSGTQLSVL.